What follows describes a single T cell receptor (beta chain). The data are from a study of blood T cell repertoires in COVID-19. The CDR3 is made up of 15 amino acids. Per the germline V gene, CDR1 is KGHSH and CDR2 is LQKENI. Losses at the gene ends were 4 bases for V and 4 bases for J; bases not matched to a gene: 7. Original processing methods: Estimation of nucleated cell counts was performed using reference gene primer amplification. TCRdb keeps only in-frame clones here, not all; method: immunoSEQ multiplex PCR. V and J calls and clone size are given by that table; D and trimming were obtained from the DNA. In the table there are more than 200,000 clones, about 85% of which are singletons.

The J gene is TRBJ2-5, the V gene TRBV18; TRBD1 agrees at 9 bases. The sequence came from a woman older than 75 with COVID-19, enrolled during active disease. The material sequenced was peripheral blood. CDR3: CASSLTGGAGETQYF. In DNA, the CDR3 is TGTGCCAGCTCACTAACAGGGGGCGCAGGAGAGACCCAGTACTTC. The whole variable domain, filled in from reference TRBV18 and TRBJ2-5, reads NAGVMQNPRHLVRRRGQEARLRCSPMKGHSHVYWYRQLPEEGLKFMVYLQKENIIDESGMPKERFSAEFPKEGPSILRIQQVVRGDSAAYFCASSLTGGAGETQYFGPGTRLLVL.